This T cell receptor beta chain was observed in a study of cytomegalovirus exposure and HLA in healthy donors. Findings and limits, study-wide: Most sequenced TCRs were rare (though some public TCRs occurred in many donors). Researchers catalogued about 150 TCR beta chains as cytomegalovirus-associated. Per a later analysis, HLA-associated TCR beta chains showed more clonal expansion than other, equally common TCR beta chains.

As to this clone: Its target is unknown.

The PCR used 60 Vbeta and 13 Jbeta primers. Sequencing was performed with immunoSEQ multiplex PCR; in TCRdb, only in-frame clones are kept and a portion is missing. Of about 70,000 clones listed, around 74% are singletons. Trimming took 8 bases from V and 5 from J; bases not matched to a gene: 11. The CDR3 extends over 16 amino acids. Germline V gives CDR1 LNHDA, CDR2 SQIVND (reference sequence). The sequence derives from a human donor in good health. The V gene is TRBV19, the J gene TRBJ2-5; 13 positions match TRBD2. Sequencing used PBMCs. The CDR3 is CASSWTGTSGAETQYF. The CDR3 DNA reads TGTGCCAGTTCCTGGACGGGGACTAGCGGGGCGGAGACCCAGTACTTC.